The 6 T cell receptor beta chains in this list originate from one sample, sequenced in a study of blood T cell repertoires in COVID-19. The method was immunoSEQ multiplex PCR; TCRdb's version includes in-frame clones alone and lacks a portion of them. The sample includes around 110,000 clones, 82% of them seen just once. The sequenced sample was peripheral blood. Source of these receptors: a man aged 65 to 79 with acute or convalescent COVID-19.

The chain carries TRBV27 and TRBJ1-6; a possible D gene is TRBD1 (5 bases). This CDR3 is 13 amino acids long. The V gene lost 5 bases and the J gene lost 7 bases, with 9 bases spanning the gap. The germline gives CDR1 MNHEY, CDR2 SMNVEV (reference sequence). CDR3 amino acids: CASSPRQNSPLHF. The DNA of the CDR3 is TGTGCCAGCAGTCCCCGACAGAATTCACCCCTCCACTTT.

This rearrangement joins TRBV5-1 to TRBJ1-4; D gene unclear. The CDR3 is made up of 15 amino acids. Trimming removed 3 bases from V and 0 bases from J, with 9 bases in between. Germline V gene lookup returns CDR1 SGHRS and CDR2 YFSETQ. The CDR3 spells CASSSTVTTNEKLFF. DNA for the CDR3: TGCGCCAGCAGCTCTACAGTGACAACTAATGAAAAACTGTTTTTT. Full variable domain (remainder filled in from reference TRBV5-1 and TRBJ1-4): KAGVTQTPRYLIKTRGQQVTLSCSPISGHRSVSWYQQTPGQGLQFLFEYFSETQRNKGNFPGRFSGRQFSNSRSEMNVSTLELGDSALYLCASSSTVTTNEKLFFGSGTQLSVL.

V usage is TRBV2 and J usage is TRBJ2-6; 8 bases match TRBD1. The trim removed 5 bases at V and 0 bases at J, leaving 9 bases unmatched. CDR3 length: 18 amino acids. The germline gives CDR1 SNHLY, CDR2 FYNNEI. The CDR3: CASSSDRGRGSGANVLTF. CDR3 sequence (DNA): TGTGCCAGCAGTTCAGACAGGGGCCGGGGCTCTGGGGCCAACGTCCTGACTTTC.

This clone was observed a handful of times. The rearrangement uses TRBV7-9 and TRBJ2-1; 13 bases line up with TRBD2. Per the germline V gene, CDR1 is SEHNR and CDR2 is FQNEAQ (reference sequence). This CDR3 has 18 amino acids. V trimming: 5 bases; J trimming: 0 bases; junction bases outside the gene matches: 7. CDR3 DNA sequence: TGTGCCAGCAGCCACGGACTAGCGGGGGACCGCTCCTACAATGAGCAGTTCTTC. Translation gives CASSHGLAGDRSYNEQFF.

This rearrangement joins TRBV9 to TRBJ2-1; tentative D call: TRBD1 (6 bases). Germline assignment: CDR1 SGDLS and CDR2 YYNGEE. The CDR3 has 14 residues. The V end was cut by 4 bases, the J end by 7 bases, with 15 bases between. Here the CDR3 DNA reads TGTGCCAGCAGCTCCCGCAACCAGGGGAATGAGCAGTTCTTC. It yields the protein CASSSRNQGNEQFF.

The V gene is TRBV7-8, the J gene TRBJ1-1; 9 positions match TRBD1. Germline lookup yields CDR1 SGHVS and CDR2 FQNEAQ. V gave up 4 bases and J gave up 4 bases; unmatched junction bases: 10. The CDR3 covers 16 residues. CDR3 in amino acids: CASSYSGVTGGTEAFF. The CDR3 DNA follows: TGTGCCAGCAGCTATAGTGGGGTGACAGGGGGCACTGAAGCTTTCTTT. The complete variable domain, with remaining parts taken from reference TRBV7-8 and TRBJ1-1, reads GAGVSQSPRYKVAKRGQDVALRCDPISGHVSLFWYQQALGQGPEFLTYFQNEAQLDKSGLPSDRFFAERPEGSVSTLKIQRTQQEDSAVYLCASSYSGVTGGTEAFFGQGTRLTVV.